The sequence of this T cell receptor beta chain was determined in a study of T cell responses to AZD1222 COVID-19 vaccine. Study outcomes and limitations: Along spike, vaccine-associated CD4 TCRs were found throughout, with dominance at 160-218 and 743-854. White British ancestry dominated among donors, who included more females, and clonal diversity was possibly underestimated.

The V gene's germline CDR1 is MNHNS and CDR2 SASEGT. CDR3 length equals 16 residues. The V segment lost 3 bases and the J segment 7 bases; nucleotides outside the gene matches: 14. A word on this clone: The target antigen is unknown.

TCRdb keeps only in-frame clones here, not all; method: immunoSEQ multiplex PCR. The data show about 180,000 clones, over 80% seen once. The sequence derives from an adult who received the MenACWY meningococcal vaccine as a control. The input for sequencing was peripheral blood, taken 28 days after the second dose of the MenACWY control vaccine. The rearrangement links TRBV6-1 to TRBJ1-1; TRBD1 aligns across 7 bases. CDR3 sequence reads: CASSDPARTGAGEAFF. In DNA form, the CDR3 reads TGTGCCAGCAGTGACCCCGCTAGGACAGGTGCCGGTGAAGCTTTCTTT.